The rows below give T cell receptor beta chains drawn from one sample of a study of OX40 agonist ivuxolimab in advanced cancers. Repertoires were generated with immunoSEQ multiplex PCR, while TCRdb's copy carries only in-frame clones and drops some. This table holds about 20,000 clones, roughly 80% found once. The sequences come from CD4+ or CD8+ T cells sorted from blood, collected in a trial of the OX40 agonist ivuxolimab. These receptors came from an adult with an advanced solid tumor such as melanoma, head and neck, liver or kidney cancer. Both conserved end residues are part of each CDR3. The D gene is left open where the match is weak. Some rows mark clone size as missing; the rest say once, few, many or name a class of expanded clone.

CDR3 | DNA | size | D | J | V
CASSQNSGFAYEQYF | TGTGCCAGCAGCCAAAATTCGGGTTTTGCCTACGAGCAGTACTTC | . | . | TRBJ2-7 | TRBV7-2
CASSPWGPTYEQYF | TGTGCCAGCAGCCCGTGGGGGCCGACCTACGAGCAGTACTTC | . | . | TRBJ2-7 | TRBV7-2
CASSSRDRERGTKLFF | TGTGCCAGCAGTTCTCGGGACAGGGAGCGGGGAACTAAATTGTTTTTT | . | TRBD1 | TRBJ2-2 | TRBV27
CASSSLASGSEQYF | TGTGCCAGCAGCAGCCTAGCGTCGGGGAGCGAGCAGTACTTC | hyperexpanded | . | TRBJ2-7 | TRBV28
CASSLTLDGGEQYF | TGTGCCAGCAGCTTAACCTTGGACGGGGGCGAGCAGTACTTC | . | . | TRBJ2-7 | TRBV7-7
CASSKGWADTQYF | TGTGCCAGTAGTAAGGGTTGGGCAGATACGCAGTATTTT | . | . | TRBJ2-3 | TRBV19
CASSQDAFGGEETQYF | TGTGCCAGCAGCCAAGACGCGTTTGGTGGGGAAGAGACCCAGTACTTC | few | . | TRBJ2-5 | TRBV4-2
CASSLGTSVVEQYF | TGTGCCAGCAGCTTAGGGACTAGCGTAGTCGAGCAGTACTTC | . | TRBD2 | TRBJ2-7 | TRBV11-2
CASSVVEGRAEAFF | TGTGCCAGCAGCGTAGTGGAGGGTAGGGCTGAAGCTTTCTTT | . | . | TRBJ1-1 | TRBV9
CASTEGASYGYTF | TGTGCCAGCACCGAGGGTGCCTCCTATGGCTACACCTTC | . | . | TRBJ1-2 | TRBV11-2
CASSLLKGYEQYF | TGTGCCAGCAGTTTACTCAAGGGTTACGAGCAGTACTTC | medium-sized | . | TRBJ2-7 | TRBV6-5
CASSLNNLGTGELFF | TGTGCCAGCAGCTTAAATAATTTGGGCACCGGGGAGCTGTTTTTT | . | . | TRBJ2-2 | TRBV7-2
CASSMGGGTEAFF | TGTGCCAGTAGTATGGGGGGTGGCACTGAAGCTTTCTTT | . | . | TRBJ1-1 | TRBV19
CASSGLVNNEQFF | TGTGCCAGCAGTGGGCTAGTCAACAATGAGCAGTTCTTC | . | . | TRBJ2-1 | TRBV28
CASTPAAADTQYF | TGTGCCAGCACCCCGGCTGCGGCAGATACGCAGTATTTT | . | . | TRBJ2-3 | TRBV6-5
CASSLAGNGDQPQHF | TGTGCCAGCAGCTTAGCAGGTAACGGCGATCAGCCCCAGCATTTT | . | . | TRBJ1-5 | TRBV7-8